This TCR beta chain stems from a study of Ad26.COV2.S vaccination and SARS-CoV-2 variants. Study observations and caveats: Total T cell responses, in the TCR breadth and depth analyses, may have been underestimated.

Assay: immunoSEQ multiplex PCR; the TCRdb copy retains only in-frame clones and omits some. The sample lists about 480,000 clones, 70% to 90% occurring once. The CDR3 has 11 amino acids. V dropped 2 bases and J dropped 5 bases, with 3 bases sitting between them. The germline gives CDR1 MNHEY, CDR2 SVGAGI. As for treatment: over 15 received Ad26.COV2.S at low or high dose, single or two shots; 5 received placebo; per-sample allocation not given. At day 63 after the first vaccine or placebo injection, samples were drawn. A word on this clone: The antigen is undetermined.

Here the sequenced sample was peripheral blood, taken in a trial of Ad26.COV2.S vaccine versus placebo. This receptor was identified in a person aged 18-65 years who received the Ad26.COV2.S COVID-19 vaccine or a placebo. The chain uses TRBV6-5 and TRBJ1-1, with D uncertain. The CDR3 DNA reads TGTGCCAGCAGTTACGGAACTGAAGCTTTCTTT. Translation gives CASSYGTEAFF.